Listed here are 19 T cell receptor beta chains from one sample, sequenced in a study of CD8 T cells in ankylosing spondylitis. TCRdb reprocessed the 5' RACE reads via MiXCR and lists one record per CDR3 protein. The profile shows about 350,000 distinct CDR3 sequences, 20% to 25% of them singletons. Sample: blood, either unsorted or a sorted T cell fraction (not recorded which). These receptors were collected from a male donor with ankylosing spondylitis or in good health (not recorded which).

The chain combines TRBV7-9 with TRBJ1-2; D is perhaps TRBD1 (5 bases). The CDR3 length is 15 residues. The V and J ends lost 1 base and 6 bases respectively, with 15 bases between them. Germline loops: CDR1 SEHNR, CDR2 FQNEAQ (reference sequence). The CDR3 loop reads CASSLDRGLPDGYTF. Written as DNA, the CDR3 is TGTGCCAGCAGCTTAGACCGGGGCCTACCCGATGGCTACACCTTC.

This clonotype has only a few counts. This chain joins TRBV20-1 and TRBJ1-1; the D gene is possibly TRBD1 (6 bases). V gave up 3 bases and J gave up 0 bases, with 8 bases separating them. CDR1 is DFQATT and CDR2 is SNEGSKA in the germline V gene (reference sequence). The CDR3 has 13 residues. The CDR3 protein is CSARGQLNTEAFF. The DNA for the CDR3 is TGCAGTGCTAGGGGACAACTGAACACTGAAGCTTTCTTT.

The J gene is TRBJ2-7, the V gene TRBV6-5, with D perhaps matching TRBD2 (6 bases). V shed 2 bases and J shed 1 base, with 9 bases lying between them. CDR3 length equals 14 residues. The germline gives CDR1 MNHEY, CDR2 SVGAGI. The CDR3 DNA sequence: TGTGCCAGCAGTTACCGGAGGGAGTCCTACGAGCAGTACTTC. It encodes CASSYRRESYEQYF.

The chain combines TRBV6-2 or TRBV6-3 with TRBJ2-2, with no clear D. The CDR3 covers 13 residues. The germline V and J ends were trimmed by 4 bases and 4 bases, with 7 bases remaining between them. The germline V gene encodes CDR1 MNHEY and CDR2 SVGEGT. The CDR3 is CASSSTRTGELFF. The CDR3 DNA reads TGTGCCAGCAGTTCTACACGCACCGGGGAGCTGTTTTTT.

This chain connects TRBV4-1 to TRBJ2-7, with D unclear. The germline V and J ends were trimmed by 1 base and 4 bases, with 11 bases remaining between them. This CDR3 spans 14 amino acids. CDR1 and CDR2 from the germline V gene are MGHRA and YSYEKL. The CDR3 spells CASSQVSAEYEQYF. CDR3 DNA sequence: TGCGCCAGCAGCCAAGTCTCGGCCGAGTACGAGCAGTACTTC.

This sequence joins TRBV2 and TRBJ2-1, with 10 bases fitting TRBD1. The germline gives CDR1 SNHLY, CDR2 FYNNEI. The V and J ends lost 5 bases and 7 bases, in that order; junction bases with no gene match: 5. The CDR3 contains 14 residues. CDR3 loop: CASSRTGGENEQFF. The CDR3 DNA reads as TGTGCCAGCAGTAGGACAGGGGGGGAGAATGAGCAGTTCTTC.

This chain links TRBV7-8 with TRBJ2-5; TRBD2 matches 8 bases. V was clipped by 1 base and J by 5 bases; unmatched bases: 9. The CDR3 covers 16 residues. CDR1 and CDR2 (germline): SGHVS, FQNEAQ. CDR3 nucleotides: TGTGCCAGCAGCTTAGAGGGCGGGGGGAATTGGGAGACCCAGTACTTC. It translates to CASSLEGGGNWETQYF.

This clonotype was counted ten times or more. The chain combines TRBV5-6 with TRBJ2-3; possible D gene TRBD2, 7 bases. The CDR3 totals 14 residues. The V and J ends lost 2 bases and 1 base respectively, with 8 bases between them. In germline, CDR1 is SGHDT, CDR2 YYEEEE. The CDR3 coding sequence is TGTGCCAGCAGCTTAGGGGGGGGCACAGATACGCAGTATTTT. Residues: CASSLGGGTDTQYF.

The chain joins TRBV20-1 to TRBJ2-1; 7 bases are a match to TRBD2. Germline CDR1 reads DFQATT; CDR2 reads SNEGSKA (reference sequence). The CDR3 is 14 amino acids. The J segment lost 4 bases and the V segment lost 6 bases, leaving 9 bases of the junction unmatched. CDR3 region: CSAPRERGYNEQFF. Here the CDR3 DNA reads TGCAGTGCCCCGAGGGAGCGGGGATACAATGAGCAGTTCTTC.

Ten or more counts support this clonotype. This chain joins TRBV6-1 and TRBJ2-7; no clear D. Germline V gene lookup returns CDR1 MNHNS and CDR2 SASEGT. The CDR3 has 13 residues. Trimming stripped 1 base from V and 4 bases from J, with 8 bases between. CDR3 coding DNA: TGTGCCAGCAGTGAAGGCAACTTTTACGAGCAGTACTTC. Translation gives CASSEGNFYEQYF.

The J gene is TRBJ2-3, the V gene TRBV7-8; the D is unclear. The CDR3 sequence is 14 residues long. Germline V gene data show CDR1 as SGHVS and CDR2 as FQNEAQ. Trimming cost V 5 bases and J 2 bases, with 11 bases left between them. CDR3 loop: CASSGDTPTDTQYF. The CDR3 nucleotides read TGTGCCAGCAGCGGCGACACCCCCACAGATACGCAGTATTTT.

The CDR3 DNA sequence: TGTGCCAGCAGTCCTCGAGGAAGCAATCAGCCCCAGCATTTT. It encodes CASSPRGSNQPQHF. V usage is TRBV12-3 or TRBV12-4 and J usage is TRBJ1-5, with D unclear. V shed 5 bases and J shed 1 base, with 9 bases lying between them. There are 14 residues in the CDR3.

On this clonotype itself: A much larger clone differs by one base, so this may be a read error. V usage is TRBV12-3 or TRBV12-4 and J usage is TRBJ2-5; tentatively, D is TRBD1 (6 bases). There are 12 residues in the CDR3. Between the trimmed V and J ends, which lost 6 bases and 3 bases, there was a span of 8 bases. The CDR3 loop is CASRDSEETQYF. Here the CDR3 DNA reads TGTGCCAGCAGGGACAGCGAAGAGACCCAGTACTTC.

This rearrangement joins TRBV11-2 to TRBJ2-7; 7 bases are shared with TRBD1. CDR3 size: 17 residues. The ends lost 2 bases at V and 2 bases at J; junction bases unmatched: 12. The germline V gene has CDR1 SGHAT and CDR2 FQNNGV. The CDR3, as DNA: TGTGCCAGCAGCTTACCCCGGGACAGACCAACTACCTACGAGCAGTACTTC. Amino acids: CASSLPRDRPTTYEQYF. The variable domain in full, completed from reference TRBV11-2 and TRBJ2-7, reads EAGVAQSPRYKIIEKRQSVAFWCNPISGHATLYWYQQILGQGPKLLIQFQNNGVVDDSQLPKDRFSAERLKGVDSTLKIQPAKLEDSAVYLCASSLPRDRPTTYEQYFGPGTRLTVT.

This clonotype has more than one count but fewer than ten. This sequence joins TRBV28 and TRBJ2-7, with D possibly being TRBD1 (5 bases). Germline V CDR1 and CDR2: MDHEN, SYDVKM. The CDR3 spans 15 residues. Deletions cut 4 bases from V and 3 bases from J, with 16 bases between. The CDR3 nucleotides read TGTGCCAGCAGTTCAACCAACAGGAACCGCTACGAGCAGTACTTC. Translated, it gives CASSSTNRNRYEQYF.

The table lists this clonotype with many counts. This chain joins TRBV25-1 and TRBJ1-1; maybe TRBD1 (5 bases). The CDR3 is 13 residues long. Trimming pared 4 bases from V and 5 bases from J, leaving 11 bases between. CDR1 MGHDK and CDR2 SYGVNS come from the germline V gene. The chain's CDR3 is CASSAGTTTEAFF. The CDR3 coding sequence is TGTGCCAGCAGTGCCGGGACGACAACTGAAGCTTTCTTT. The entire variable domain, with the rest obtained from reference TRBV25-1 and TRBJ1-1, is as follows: EADIYQTPRYLVIGTGKKITLECSQTMGHDKMYWYQQDPGMELHLIHYSYGVNSTEKGDLSSESTVSRIRTEHFPLTLESARPSHTSQYLCASSAGTTTEAFFGQGTRLTVV.

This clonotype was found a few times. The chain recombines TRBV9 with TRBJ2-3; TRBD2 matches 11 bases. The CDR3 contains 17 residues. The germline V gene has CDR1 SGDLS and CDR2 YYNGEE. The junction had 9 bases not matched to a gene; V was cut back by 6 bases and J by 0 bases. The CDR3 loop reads CASTLAGGGSSTDTQYF. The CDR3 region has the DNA TGTGCCAGCACCCTAGCGGGGGGCGGCTCTAGCACAGATACGCAGTATTTT.

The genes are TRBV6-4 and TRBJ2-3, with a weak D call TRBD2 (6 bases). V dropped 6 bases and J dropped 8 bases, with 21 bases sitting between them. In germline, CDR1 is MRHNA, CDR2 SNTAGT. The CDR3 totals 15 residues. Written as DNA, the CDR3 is TGTGCCAGCAGCGAGCGGAGGGGTGGACAAGGTACGCAGTATTTT. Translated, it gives CASSERRGGQGTQYF.

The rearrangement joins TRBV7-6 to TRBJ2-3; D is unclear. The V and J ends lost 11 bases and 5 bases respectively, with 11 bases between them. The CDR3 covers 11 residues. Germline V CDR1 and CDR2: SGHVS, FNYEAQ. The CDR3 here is CAVDFGDTQYF. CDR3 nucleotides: TGTGCCGTAGATTTCGGAGATACGCAGTATTTT.